The 14 T cell receptor beta chains listed next were all sequenced from one sample in a study of cytomegalovirus exposure and HLA in healthy donors. The PCR contained 60 Vbeta and 13 Jbeta primers. Profiling relied on immunoSEQ multiplex PCR, and the TCRdb table lists in-frame clones only, not all of them. The sample records around 170,000 clones, 75% to 90% being singletons. The sequenced sample was PBMCs. The receptors stem from a woman aged 18-30 years in good health and CMV-seronegative.

The J gene is TRBJ2-7, the V gene TRBV2, with a tentative D call TRBD2 (5 bases). The CDR3 is 10 residues long. Between the trimmed V and J ends, which lost 10 bases and 5 bases, there was a span of 9 bases. Per the germline V gene, CDR1 is SNHLY and CDR2 is FYNNEI. This CDR3 reads CATIGDEQYF. The CDR3 region has the DNA TGTGCCACCATCGGGGACGAGCAGTACTTC. The whole variable domain, filled in from reference TRBV2 and TRBJ2-7, reads EPEVTQTPSHQVTQMGQEVILRCVPISNHLYFYWYRQILGQKVEFLVSFYNNEISEKSEIFDDQFSVERPDGSNFTLKIRSTKLEDSAMYFCATIGDEQYFGPGTRLTVT.

The gene calls are TRBV5-1 and TRBJ2-2; 8 nucleotides line up with TRBD1. Per the germline V gene, CDR1 is SGHRS and CDR2 is YFSETQ. This CDR3 spans 18 amino acids. With V trimmed by 4 bases and J by 0 bases, 11 bases remained unmatched. CDR3 protein: CASSPFGQGTSNTGELFF. The CDR3 DNA is TGCGCCAGCAGCCCTTTTGGACAGGGAACTTCGAACACCGGGGAGCTGTTTTTT.

The chain employs TRBV28 and TRBJ2-7; D may be TRBD2 (5 bases). The CDR3 runs to 13 residues. Germline V CDR1 and CDR2: MDHEN, SYDVKM. Trimming pared 5 bases from V and 0 bases from J, leaving 8 bases between. The CDR3 DNA follows: TGTGCCAGCAGTGGCGAGGGCTCCTACGAGCAGTACTTC. This sequence encodes CASSGEGSYEQYF.

This clone was picked up one time. V usage is TRBV11-2 and J usage is TRBJ1-1, with D possibly TRBD1 on 6 matching bases. The V gene's germline CDR1 is SGHAT and CDR2 FQNNGV. This CDR3 contains 14 residues. The germline V and J ends were trimmed by 1 base and 0 bases, with 6 bases remaining between them. CDR3: CASSLGQVNTEAFF. The CDR3 DNA sequence: TGTGCCAGCAGCTTAGGACAGGTGAACACTGAAGCTTTCTTT.

This clone was found once. The chain links TRBV12-5 to TRBJ2-5; 7 positions agree with TRBD1. Near its end, the DNA agrees better with TRBJ2-7, so the J call may be wrong. Per the germline V gene, CDR1 is LGHNT and CDR2 is FRNRAP. CDR3 size: 13 residues. CDR3 region: CASGLAQGYEQYF. CDR3 DNA sequence: TGTGCTAGTGGTTTAGCACAGGGGTACGAGCAGTACTTC.

The chain combines TRBV11-2 with TRBJ2-3; D may be TRBD2 (7 bases). Per germline, CDR1 SGHAT and CDR2 FQNNGV. V lost 3 bases, J lost 4 bases, and 23 bases lay in between. The CDR3 has 18 residues. The CDR3 sequence: CASSLTPLGWGGPDTQYF. Here the CDR3 DNA reads TGTGCCAGCAGCTTGACCCCCCTCGGTTGGGGGGGCCCAGATACGCAGTATTTT. The full variable domain, completed using reference TRBV11-2 and TRBJ2-3, is EAGVAQSPRYKIIEKRQSVAFWCNPISGHATLYWYQQILGQGPKLLIQFQNNGVVDDSQLPKDRFSAERLKGVDSTLKIQPAKLEDSAVYLCASSLTPLGWGGPDTQYFGPGTRLTVL.

With respect to this clone: The junction shows a germline mismatch at one end, possibly a read error. At the DNA level, this CDR3 is encoded by other sequences in the same sample as well. V gene TRBV28 combines with J gene TRBJ2-6, with D possibly matching TRBD1 (5 bases). There are 15 residues in the CDR3. The V gene's germline CDR1 is MDHEN and CDR2 SYDVKM. The CDR3 region is CASSIMSSGANVLTF. In DNA form, the CDR3 reads TGTGCCAGCAGTATTATGAGCTCTGGGGCCAATGTCCTGACTTTC. Looking up the rest from reference TRBV28 and TRBJ2-6 gives the full variable domain: DVKVTQSSRYLVKRTGEKVFLECVQDMDHENMFWYRQDPGLGLRLIYFSYDVKMKEKGDIPEGYSVSREKKERFSLILESASTNQTSMYLCASSIMSSGANVLTFGAGSRLTVL.

The rearrangement uses TRBV11-2 and TRBJ2-7; TRBD1 agrees at 7 bases. Germline CDR1 is SGHAT and CDR2 is FQNNGV. This CDR3 has 17 amino acids. Losses at the gene ends were 5 bases for V and 4 bases for J; bases not matched to a gene: 17. The CDR3 is CASSPTTGLFAAYEQYF. As DNA, the CDR3 is TGTGCCAGCAGCCCTACGACAGGGCTTTTTGCGGCGTACGAGCAGTACTTC.

The chain links TRBV6-1 to TRBJ1-4; tentatively, D is TRBD1 (6 bases). The germline gives CDR1 MNHNS, CDR2 SASEGT. The CDR3 consists of 14 residues. V was clipped by 2 bases and J by 7 bases, with 11 bases between them. CDR3: CASSEWGRREKLFF. CDR3 coding DNA: TGTGCCAGCAGTGAATGGGGGCGCCGTGAAAAACTGTTTTTT.

The chain is built from TRBV13 and TRBJ2-3, with TRBD1 identical over 11 bases. Germline V gene sequence: CDR1 PRHDT, CDR2 FYEKMQ (reference sequence). Trimming took 5 bases from V and 4 from J; bases not matched to a gene: 8. The CDR3 runs 16 residues. The CDR3 sequence is CASSNSPGQGADTQYF. In DNA form, the CDR3 reads TGTGCCAGCAGCAACTCACCGGGACAGGGGGCAGATACGCAGTATTTT.

This rearrangement joins TRBV5-1 to TRBJ1-2; 9 bases match TRBD1. With 0 bases clipped from V and 4 bases from J, the junction kept 7 bases outside the gene matches. The CDR3 contains 16 residues. The germline CDR1 and CDR2 sequences are SGHRS and YFSETQ. The DNA of the CDR3 is TGCGCCAGCAGCTTGGTGGGGACAGGGTTGGTCTATGGCTACACCTTC. It yields the protein CASSLVGTGLVYGYTF.

V gene TRBV19 combines with J gene TRBJ2-5, with 9 positions matching TRBD1. V shed 6 bases and J 2 bases; nucleotides not matched to a gene: 13. The CDR3 consists of 17 residues. Per the germline V gene, CDR1 is LNHDA and CDR2 is SQIVND (reference sequence). In nucleotides, the CDR3 is TGTGCCAGTAGAACAGCCCCGGGACAGGGTTATCAAGAGACCCAGTACTTC. As protein: CASRTAPGQGYQETQYF.

V gene TRBV29-1 combines with J gene TRBJ2-7, with TRBD1 matching 8 bases. V lost 3 bases and J lost 7; bases outside the gene matches: 5. Germline lookup yields CDR1 SQVTM and CDR2 ANQGSEA. This CDR3 contains 12 residues. The CDR3 region has the DNA TGCAGCGTTGACAGGGGGCGCGGGGAGCAGTACTTC. This encodes CSVDRGRGEQYF.

This clone was recorded once. The chain couples TRBV5-1 to TRBJ1-4, with 8 bases identical to TRBD1. Per the germline V gene, CDR1 is SGHRS and CDR2 is YFSETQ. The CDR3 totals 15 residues. V shed 2 bases and J 7 bases; nucleotides not matched to a gene: 7. The CDR3 region has the DNA TGCGCCAGCAGCTTATCAGGGGGCGAGAGTGAAAAACTGTTTTTT. Its translation is CASSLSGGESEKLFF.